This record covers a single T cell receptor beta chain. This clone was observed a handful of times. Its antigen remains unidentified. Nothing much larger sits one base from this clone, and base qualities are not available. All of the isolated RNA was reverse transcribed with the High Capacity cDNA Reverse Transcription Kit, so expressed TCRB transcripts were sequenced. Deep immunoSEQ sequencing was applied to naive, central memory and regulatory T cell samples, giving an average of about 3.57 million total reads per sample. Sorted cells were lysed in RLT buffer, and RNA was extracted using DNase-treated RNeasy Micro or Mini kits according to cell number. Each cell subset was processed separately to prevent cross-contamination, with patient and healthy donor samples processed together. Using the immunoSEQ multiplex PCR, TCRB sequences were amplified from cDNA into 87-bp fragments spanning the CDR3 region. The amplicons were sequenced using the Illumina HiSeq platform. Per the original workflow: PCR bias was computationally corrected using synthetic template baselines, reads within Hamming distance 2 were collapsed, and singletons that could not be merged were discarded. Reads were aligned against IMGT to assign V, D and J genes, CDR3 length and insertions or deletions at six rearrangement sites. Within each subset, clonotype counts were normalized to sorted cell number, after which true diversity and Gini coefficients were computed with the tcR R package. The overlap coefficient, calculated on TCRB nucleotide sequences, was used to quantify repertoire sharing. This immuneACCESS table, as held by TCRdb, lists in-frame sequences with V and J called but not all clones. Of the missing ones, under half trace to an unresolved V gene in checked studies; the others have no known cause. V and J calls and clone size are given by that table; D and trimming were obtained from the DNA. The sample yields about 160,000 clones; around 7.9% were counted once. In total, the top ten clones hold about 0.5% of the sample.

The sample originates from a study of beta chain features in type 1 diabetes (dated by TCRdb to the late 2010s). With regard to the full study: Patients and healthy donors did not differ in mean age, gender distribution, total cell number or subset yield. Across all samples, about 110 million sorted cells were examined, and cell number per subset correlated strongly with RNA yield. The study compared TCRB repertoires of sorted circulating CD4+ T cell subsets between recently diagnosed type 1 diabetes patients and matched healthy donors. Regulatory and stem cell-like memory subsets were obtained from only 8 patients and roughly 8 healthy donors, while naive and central memory subsets were obtained from all 30 or so donors.

Study-wide findings and limitations: HLA sub-analyses involved small numbers of individuals, so any influence of HLA type on TCRB rearrangement remained unresolved. At VDJ recombination sites, patients with type 1 diabetes made fewer insertions and deleted more nucleotides, a pattern implying thymic rearrangement abnormalities. Because cDNA rather than genomic DNA was sequenced, highly expressing activated cells could have been over-represented, although no difference in activation and CD3 levels was found between groups. Naive, central memory and regulatory TCRB repertoires appeared to be more alike among patients than among healthy donors. In all four CD4+ subsets, TCRB CDR3 length was moderately but significantly shorter in type 1 diabetes patients. PCR may preferentially amplify shorter templates, but because patient and control samples were amplified and corrected together, any resulting skew would affect both groups equally.

Each donor gave one peripheral blood draw, averaging around 0.11 L, which was collected into heparinised tubes. Using a panel that included CD45RO, CCR7, CD25, CD127, CD95 and CD27, naive, central memory, regulatory and stem cell-like memory CD4+ T cells were sorted on a BD FACSAria II. A purity above 95% was achieved for all sorted populations. Right away, PBMCs were isolated by Lymphoprep density gradient centrifugation and were stained directly, with no culture step. To minimize batch effects, samples were stained and sorted in pairs, one healthy donor with one patient per experiment. V is cut by 0 bases and J by 5 bases, and the space between the germline ends is 8 bases. The CDR3 covers 13 residues, taking in both the cysteine and the phenylalanine. The CDR3 DNA has 39 bases and is translated from base 1. According to the germline V gene, CDR1 reads SGHTS and CDR2 reads YDEGEE.

The source material was central memory CD4+ T cells from blood. The clonotype comes from a young man with type 1 diabetes. This chain joins TRBV5-8 to TRBJ1-1, with the D gene uncertain. In nucleotides, the sequence is TGTGCCAGCAGCTTGGACCCGGAGACTGAAGCTTTCTTT. Translated, it gives CASSLDPETEAFF.